The clone carrying this TCR beta chain has more than one count but fewer than ten. What it recognizes is unknown. Looked up from germline, CDR1 is MGHRA and CDR2 is YSYEKL. This CDR3 has 16 residues. Trimming removed 4 bases at V and 0 bases at J, with 16 bases between. The source of the sample is a study of T-cell reconstitution after alpha-beta-depleted transplantation in children. Study-level results: The main origin of T-cell counts and diversity one year after transplant was newly produced T cells. After transplant, high TCRbeta diversity at day 60 in some patients arose from surviving recipient T cells and thymic progenitors. Reportedly, roughly two months post-transplant, alpha-beta T cells arose from several hundred expanded graft clones.

TCRbeta library construction was performed incorporating unique molecular identifiers. MiXCR, run by TCRdb on the PCR reads, gives a single entry per CDR3 protein. This table holds around 80,000 distinct CDR3 sequences, 15% to 20% found once. The chain combines TRBV4-1 with TRBJ2-7; D is possibly TRBD1 (6 bases). The receptor comes from a male patient aged 2-15 years who had a stem cell transplant for acute lymphoblastic leukemia, so the T cells may come from the graft donor. The material was PBMCs, mostly from graft donor cells, obtained 360 days after TCRalphabeta/CD19-depleted stem cell transplant. In DNA, the CDR3 is TGCGCCAGCAGCCTTGAAACAGGGTCGGGCTCCTACGAGCAGTACTTC. Its translation is CASSLETGSGSYEQYF.